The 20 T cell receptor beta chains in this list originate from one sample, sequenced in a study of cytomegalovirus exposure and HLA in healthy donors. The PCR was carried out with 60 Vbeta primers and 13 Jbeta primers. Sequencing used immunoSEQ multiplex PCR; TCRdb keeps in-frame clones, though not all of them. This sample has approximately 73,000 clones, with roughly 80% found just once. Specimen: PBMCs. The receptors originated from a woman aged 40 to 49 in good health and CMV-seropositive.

The DNA for the CDR3 is TGCGCCAGCAGCCGCAGACAGGGTGAGCAGTTCTTC. Protein product: CASSRRQGEQFF. The chain is built from TRBV4-1 and TRBJ2-1; the match to TRBD1 covers 7 bases. CDR1 MGHRA and CDR2 YSYEKL come from the germline V gene. The CDR3 loop spans 12 amino acids. J was trimmed by 9 bases and V by 4 bases; bases with no gene match: 3.

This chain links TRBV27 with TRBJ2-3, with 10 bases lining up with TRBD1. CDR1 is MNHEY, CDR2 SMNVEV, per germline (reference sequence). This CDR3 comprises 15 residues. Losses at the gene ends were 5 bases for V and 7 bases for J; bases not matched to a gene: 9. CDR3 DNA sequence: TGTGCCAGCAGTGGGGACAGGGACAGGGGAAATACGCAGTATTTT. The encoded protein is CASSGDRDRGNTQYF.

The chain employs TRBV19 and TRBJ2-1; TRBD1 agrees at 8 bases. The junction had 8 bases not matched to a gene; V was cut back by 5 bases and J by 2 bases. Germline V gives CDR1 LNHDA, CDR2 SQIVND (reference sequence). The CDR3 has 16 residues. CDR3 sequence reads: CASSPRTGRPYNEQFF. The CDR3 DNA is TGTGCCAGTAGTCCACGGACAGGGAGGCCCTACAATGAGCAGTTCTTC.

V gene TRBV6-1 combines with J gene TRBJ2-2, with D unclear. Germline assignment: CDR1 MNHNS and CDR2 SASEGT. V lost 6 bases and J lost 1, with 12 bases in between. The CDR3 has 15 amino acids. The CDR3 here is CASRDQDQNTGELFF. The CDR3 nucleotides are TGTGCCAGCAGGGATCAGGATCAGAACACCGGGGAGCTGTTTTTT.

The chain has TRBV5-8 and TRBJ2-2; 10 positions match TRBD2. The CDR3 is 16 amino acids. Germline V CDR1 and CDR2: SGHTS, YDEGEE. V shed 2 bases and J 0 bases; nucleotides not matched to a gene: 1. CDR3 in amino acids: CASSLLAGSNTGELFF. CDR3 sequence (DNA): TGTGCCAGCAGCTTACTAGCGGGATCGAACACCGGGGAGCTGTTTTTT.

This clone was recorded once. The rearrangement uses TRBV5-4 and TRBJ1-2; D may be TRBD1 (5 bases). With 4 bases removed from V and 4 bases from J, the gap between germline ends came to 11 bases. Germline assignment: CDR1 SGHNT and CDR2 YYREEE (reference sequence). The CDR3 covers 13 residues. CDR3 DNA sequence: TGTGCCAGCAGCGTAGACAGCTCCTATGGCTACACCTTC. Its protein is CASSVDSSYGYTF.

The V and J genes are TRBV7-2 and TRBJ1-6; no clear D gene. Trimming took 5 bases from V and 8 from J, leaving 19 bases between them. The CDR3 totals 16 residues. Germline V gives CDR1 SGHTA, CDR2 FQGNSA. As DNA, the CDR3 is TGTGCCAGCAGCCCGAGGACTAAGTTTCAGGATTCACCCCTCCACTTT. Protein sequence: CASSPRTKFQDSPLHF.

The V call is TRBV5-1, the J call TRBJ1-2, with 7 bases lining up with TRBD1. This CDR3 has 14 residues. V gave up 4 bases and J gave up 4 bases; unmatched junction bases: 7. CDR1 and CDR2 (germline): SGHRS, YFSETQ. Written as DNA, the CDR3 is TGCGCCAGCAGCGGGACGACAGGGACCTATGGCTACACCTTC. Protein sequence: CASSGTTGTYGYTF. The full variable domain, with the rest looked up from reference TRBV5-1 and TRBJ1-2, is KAGVTQTPRYLIKTRGQQVTLSCSPISGHRSVSWYQQTPGQGLQFLFEYFSETQRNKGNFPGRFSGRQFSNSRSEMNVSTLELGDSALYLCASSGTTGTYGYTFGSGTRLTVV.

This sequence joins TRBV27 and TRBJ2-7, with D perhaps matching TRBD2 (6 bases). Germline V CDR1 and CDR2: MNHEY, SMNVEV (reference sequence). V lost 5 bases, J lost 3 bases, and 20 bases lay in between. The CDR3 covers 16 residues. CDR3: CASSLQSAGTFYEQYF. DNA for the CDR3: TGTGCCAGCAGTCTCCAATCGGCAGGGACTTTCTACGAGCAGTACTTC.

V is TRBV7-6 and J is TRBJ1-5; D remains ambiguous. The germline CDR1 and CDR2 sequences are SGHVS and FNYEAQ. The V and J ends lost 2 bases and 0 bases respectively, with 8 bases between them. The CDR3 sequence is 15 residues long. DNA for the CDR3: TGTGCCAGCAGCTTACAAGCATATAGCAATCAGCCCCAGCATTTT. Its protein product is CASSLQAYSNQPQHF. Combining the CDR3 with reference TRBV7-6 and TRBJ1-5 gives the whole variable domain GAGVSQSPRYKVTKRGQDVALRCDPISGHVSLYWYRQALGQGPEFLTYFNYEAQQDKSGLPNDRFSAERPEGSISTLTIQRTEQRDSAMYRCASSLQAYSNQPQHFGDGTRLSIL.

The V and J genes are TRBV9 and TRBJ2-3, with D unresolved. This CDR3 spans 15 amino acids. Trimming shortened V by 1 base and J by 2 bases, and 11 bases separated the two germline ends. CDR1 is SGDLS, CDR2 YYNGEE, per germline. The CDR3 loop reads CASSVNQRNTDTQYF. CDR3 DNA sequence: TGTGCCAGCAGCGTAAACCAGAGGAACACAGATACGCAGTATTTT.

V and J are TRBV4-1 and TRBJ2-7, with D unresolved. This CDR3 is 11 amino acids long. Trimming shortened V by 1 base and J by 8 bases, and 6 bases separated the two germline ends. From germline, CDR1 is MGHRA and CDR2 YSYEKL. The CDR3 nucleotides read TGCGCCAGCAGCCAAGCCGAGCAGCAGTACTTC. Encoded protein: CASSQAEQQYF.

CDR3 protein: CASSYSARDMNTEAFF. DNA for the CDR3: TGTGCCAGCAGTTACTCGGCACGGGATATGAACACTGAAGCTTTCTTT. The chain recombines TRBV6-5 with TRBJ1-1; D is uncertain. Germline V CDR1 and CDR2: MNHEY, SVGAGI. Deletions cut 0 bases from V and 0 bases from J, with 11 bases between. This CDR3 has 16 residues.

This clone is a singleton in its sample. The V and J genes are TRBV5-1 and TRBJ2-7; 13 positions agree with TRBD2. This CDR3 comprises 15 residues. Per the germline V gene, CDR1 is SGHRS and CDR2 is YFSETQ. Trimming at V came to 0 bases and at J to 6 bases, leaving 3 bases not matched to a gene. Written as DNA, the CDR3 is TGCGCCAGCAGCTTGGGGACTAGCGGGAGAGCCGAGCAGTACTTC. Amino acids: CASSLGTSGRAEQYF.

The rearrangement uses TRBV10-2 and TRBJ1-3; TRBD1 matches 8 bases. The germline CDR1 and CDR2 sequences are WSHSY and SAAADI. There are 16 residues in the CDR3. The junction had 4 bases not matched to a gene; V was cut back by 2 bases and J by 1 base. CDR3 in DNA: TGCGCCAGCAGTGAGGGGACAGGCATTTCTGGAAACACCATATATTTT. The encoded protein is CASSEGTGISGNTIYF.

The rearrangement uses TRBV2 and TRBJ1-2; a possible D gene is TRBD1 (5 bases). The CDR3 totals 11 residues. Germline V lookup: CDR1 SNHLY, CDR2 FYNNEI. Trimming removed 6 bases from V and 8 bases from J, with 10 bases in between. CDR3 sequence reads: CASRTVAGYTF. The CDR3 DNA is TGTGCCAGCAGGACAGTCGCAGGCTACACCTTC.

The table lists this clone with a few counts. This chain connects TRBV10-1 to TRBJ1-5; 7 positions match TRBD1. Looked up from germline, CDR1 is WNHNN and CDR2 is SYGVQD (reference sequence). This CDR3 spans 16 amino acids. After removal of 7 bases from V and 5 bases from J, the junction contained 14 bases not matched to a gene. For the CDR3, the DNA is TGCGCCAGCAAATCAAAAACTCACAGGGGCGATCAGCCCCAGCATTTT. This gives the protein CASKSKTHRGDQPQHF.

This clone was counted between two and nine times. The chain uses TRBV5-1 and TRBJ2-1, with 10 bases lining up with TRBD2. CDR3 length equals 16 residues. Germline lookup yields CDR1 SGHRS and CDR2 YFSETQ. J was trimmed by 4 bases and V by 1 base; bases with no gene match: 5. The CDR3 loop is CASSLKGLAFYNEQFF. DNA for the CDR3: TGCGCCAGCAGCTTGAAGGGACTAGCGTTTTACAATGAGCAGTTCTTC.

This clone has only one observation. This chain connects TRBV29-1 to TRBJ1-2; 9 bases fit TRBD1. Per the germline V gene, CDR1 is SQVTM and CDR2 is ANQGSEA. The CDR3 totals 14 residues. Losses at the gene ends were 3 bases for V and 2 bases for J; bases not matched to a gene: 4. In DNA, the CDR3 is TGCAGCGTTGAGACAGGGGGAAGAAACTATGGCTACACCTTC. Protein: CSVETGGRNYGYTF.

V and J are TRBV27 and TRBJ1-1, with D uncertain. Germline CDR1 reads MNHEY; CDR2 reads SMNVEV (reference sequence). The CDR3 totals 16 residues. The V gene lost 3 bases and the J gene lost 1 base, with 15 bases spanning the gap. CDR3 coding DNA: TGTGCCAGCAGTTTCCGGGTTTTTACGAGGAACACTGAAGCTTTCTTT. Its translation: CASSFRVFTRNTEAFF.